This T cell receptor (beta chain) comes out of a study of CD8+CD57+ T cells in acquired aplastic anemia. As for the study in general: Sorted CD4+ and CD8+ cells gave a mean 3.2 ug DNA, range about 0.19 to 27.4 ug. Study observations and caveats: Patients had approximately 29 CD8+ CDR3 sequences in common with controls (the shared set).

According to the study, genomic DNA was the template for TCR beta VDJ and CDR3 profiling. Each CDR3 protein gets one entry after TCRdb re-called the reads with MiXCR. The repertoire holds some 120,000 distinct CDR3 sequences, with approximately 61% as singletons. The sequenced patients had an expansion of CD8+CD57+ cells seen by flow cytometry. Patients had not yet gotten any therapy when their blood was taken for sampling. V dropped 2 bases and J dropped 8; count of bases not matched to a gene: 8. The CDR3 totals 15 residues. Germline CDR1 MNHEY, CDR2 SMNVEV (reference sequence). With regard to this clonotype: Its antigen is unidentified.

The chain couples TRBV27 to TRBJ2-1; TRBD2 matches at 8 bases. The clonotype originates from a human donor with aplastic anemia. Material: sorted CD4+, CD8+, or CD8+CD57+ T cells (not recorded which) from PBMCs. In DNA form, the CDR3 reads TGTGCCAGCAGTTTAATCGGGAGGGGCGGGTATGAGCAGTTCTTC. Its protein product is CASSLIGRGGYEQFF.